This T cell receptor beta chain is from a study of identical twins listed by TCRdb under 2016. Study-wide context: TCR alpha and beta repertoires from monozygotic twins, unrelated adults of various ages and cord blood were deep-sequenced to test whether fetal clonotypes persist. To rule out contamination, the twin experiments were replicated at different times with different library preparation protocols.

The method behind the library was 5' RACE. For sequencing, an Illumina HiSeq 2000 was employed. Template switching introduced a universal primer binding site; the final cDNA contained a unique molecular identifier, enabling accurate counting of TCR cDNA molecules. Specific primers in the conserved constant-segment region were used to synthesize first-strand cDNA for TCR alpha and beta chains. To control for contamination, each cDNA library was double barcoded with a SMART-Mk sample barcode plus Illumina barcodes. Two successive PCR steps introduced TruSeq adapter sequences along with Illumina sample barcodes. The TCR alpha and beta cDNA libraries were sequenced on the Illumina HiSeq platform using custom primers. As for the authors' bioinformatics: MiGEC processed the raw reads to extract unique molecular identifiers, while MiXCR was used to determine the CDR3 positions. Recombination models were inferred per individual with the repgenHMM and IGoR tools using an EM algorithm. The analysis of shared clonotypes was done with the tcR package in R, with sharing normalized by the product of cloneset sizes. Out-of-frame nonproductive sequences were analyzed to study raw recombination free of thymic and clonal selection effects. TCRdb handled the public reads itself, with Q25 trimming in fastp and clone calling in MiXCR, and kept productive beta chains. Each entry is one CDR3 protein sequence, shown with its most common DNA and genes. TCRdb assigned the V and J calls; the authors' analysis was not used. Recorded for this sample are hundreds of thousands of distinct CDR3 sequences; 20% to 25% of them occurred a single time. In total, the top ten clones hold roughly 4% of the sample.

Every donor in the study was a healthy Caucasian. Three pairs of female monozygotic twins, all aged roughly 18 to 29 years, made up the twin cohort. Peripheral blood mononuclear cells were the source from which RNA for the TCR libraries was isolated. V is pruned by 4 bases and J by 7 bases, leaving 6 bases of the junction without a gene match. The CDR3 contains 12 residues, cysteine and phenylalanine counted. Just CDR3 DNA is preserved here, 36 bases in frame from base 1. According to the germline V gene (reference sequence), CDR1 reads DFQATT and CDR2 reads SNEGSKA. With respect to this clonotype: It lacks a known antigen. No quality values exist for individual bases; no much larger clone is one base distant.

What the research found in general, with its limitations: Compared with coincidental sharing between unrelated individuals, out-of-frame TCR alpha sequences shared between twins showed an excess of sequences with low generation probability. Conclusions relied on cross-sectional statistical analysis, since the same donors could not be followed over many years. Excess twin sharing in beta out-of-frame sequences was weaker because fewer shared sequences lowered the signal-to-noise ratio. Abundant cord blood beta clonotypes carried fewer insertions; young adult naive repertoires showed a weaker similar trend, while memory repertoires showed none. In monozygotic twins, recombination models systematically underestimated out-of-frame TCR alpha sharing, but the models matched the sharing seen between unrelated individuals. Zero-insertion analyses could be partly confounded by invariant T cells such as MAIT and iNKT, although diverse VJ usage argued against such confounding for most clonotypes.

These data were likewise used in another study, on T cells expressing NK-cell markers. The second source states: TCR beta-chain repertoires were profiled in sorted CD3+CD56+NKG2C+, CD3+CD56+NKG2C- and CD3+CD56-NKG2C+ T-cell subsets from fewer than 10 donors. Among the eight sequenced donors, seven were HCMV-seropositive and one was HCMV-seronegative. To restrict sorting to alphabetaTCR-expressing T cells, an anti-gammadeltaTCR antibody was added in several experiments. In five to seven donors, the dominant CD3+CD56+NKG2C+ clonotypes were among the top 10 CD8+ clonotypes and accounted for about 1.0-7.0% of CD8+ T cells. Those dominant clonotypes were again the most abundant among CD3+CD56-NKG2C+ cells in a handful of donors, at roughly 25-65%. Whether the expanded NKG2C-expressing T cell clones were specific for HCMV antigens was left unclear. Randomly selected healthy volunteers, three men and five women, were used as the eight sequenced donors. HCMV serostatus was determined by detecting HCMV-specific IgG in serum with a commercial ELISA kit. For a handful of donors, bulk peripheral blood T-cell repertoires were also sequenced from unsorted PBMC. MIGEC was used to demultiplex reads and group the reads by UMI, and MiTCR was used to assemble and quantify clonotypes. To exclude erroneous sequences, any TCR cDNA sequence not supported by at least two reads was discarded. The tcR package was used for downstream repertoire analysis, and clonotypes were matched between fractions using CDR3 nucleotide sequence together with V segment. VDJmatch was used to annotate antigen specificity against VDJdb, with one amino acid substitution allowed in CDR3.

The sequence derives from a woman aged 18-35 years in good health. The sequence links TRBV20-1 to TRBJ1-1; the junction holds 7 bases that match TRBD1. Specimen: PBMCs. CDR3 sequence: CSATLGQDEAFF. The base sequence is TGCAGTGCTACGCTAGGACAGGATGAAGCTTTCTTT.